This note documents a single T cell receptor beta chain sequence. Its matching antigen is unknown. The sample belongs to a study of human T cells and chemical hapten exposure. Background on the study: Reading of the patch tests, which applied 0.01% DPC to the upper back, occurred at 6 days.

Study-wide points: Relative to control repertoires, expanded TCRs gave rise to significantly more large CDR3 similarity clusters. The immune response of these alopecia patients might not match healthy individuals'.

The time point was: pre-sensitization, week 0. Treatment defined: therapeutic diphenylcyclopropenone sensitization with weekly scalp DPC. TCRdb fed the RACE reads into MiXCR, producing one record per CDR3 protein. The table has around 120,000 distinct CDR3 sequences, roughly 14% seen once. Trimming removed 3 bases from V and 8 bases from J, with 16 bases in between. Germline V gives CDR1 DFQATT, CDR2 SNEGSKA (reference sequence). This CDR3 has 14 amino acids. This receptor was identified in a woman between 18 and 30 years old with alopecia areata. Some clones in this sample may be carry-over from other donors' samples. The source was whole blood, collected in connection with sensitization to the hapten diphenylcyclopropenone (DPC). The V and J genes are TRBV20-1 and TRBJ1-4; tentative D call: TRBD1 (6 bases). The CDR3 sequence: CSASQGPLTEKLFF. CDR3 in DNA: TGCAGTGCTAGCCAGGGGCCACTCACCGAAAAACTGTTTTTT.